This T cell receptor beta chain came from a study of T-cell memory formation after mild COVID-19. Study-wide background: The TCR clusters were mostly specific to one donor. Overall study findings and caveats: CD4/CD8 balance held among clones contracting day 15 to 85, and later expanders leaned CD4+. Some clones that responded turned up in pre-infection memory, which suggests that cross-reactive memory joined in.

It was 5'RACE with constant-segment primers that produced the TCR alpha and TCR beta cDNA libraries, which carried sample barcodes and UMIs. TCRdb ran MiXCR on the 5' RACE reads and lists one entry per CDR3 protein. The table shows about 390,000 distinct CDR3 sequences, with around a sixth occurring only once. A few counts support this clonotype. Antigen: not known. Input material: PBMCs or a T cell subset sorted from them (not recorded which). This TCR came from a man between 18 and 29 years old who had mild COVID-19 (a few samples of this study predate the infection). Cell type and time point are not known.

CDR3 sequence (DNA): TGTGCCAGCAGCTCCAGTGGACAGGGGGCGGGCGAGACCCAGTACTTC. This codes for CASSSSGQGAGETQYF. J is TRBJ2-5 and V is TRBV5-5; TRBD1 agrees at 11 bases. Trimming removed 3 bases from V and 5 bases from J; junction bases left unmatched: 9. The CDR3 is 16 amino acids. Germline CDR1 and CDR2: SGHKS and YYEKEE (reference sequence).